This T cell receptor beta chain was recovered during a study of Graves' ophthalmopathy and Graves' hyperthyroidism. Ten or more counts support this clonotype. Its antigen is unknown. Study-wide results and caveats: For separating ophthalmopathy from stable hyperthyroidism, a 13-signature model gave 85% to 90% sensitivity and roughly 77% specificity.

The authors amplified TCR beta CDR3 regions, and they did so from RNA transcripts for repertoire sequencing. Investigators did first-round RT-PCR with HTBI primers, then second-round multiplex PCR. Each CDR3 protein gets one entry after TCRdb re-called the multiplex PCR reads with MiXCR. Among hundreds of thousands of distinct CDR3 sequences listed, roughly 21% were seen once. Reliance was placed on clinical symptoms, serum thyroxine, TRAb, thyroid ultrasound and orbital computed tomography for diagnosis. This sequence was found in a woman under 30 with stable Graves' hyperthyroidism. The sequenced material came from peripheral blood.

The CDR3 loop is CASSFMGGSYGYTF. DNA of the CDR3: TGTGCCAGCAGTTTTATGGGGGGCAGCTATGGCTACACCTTC. The J gene is TRBJ1-2, the V gene TRBV12-3 or TRBV12-4; D possibly corresponds to TRBD1 (6 bases). CDR3 length: 14 amino acids. V was shortened by 3 bases and J by 4 bases, with 12 bases between the two germline ends.